This TCR beta chain was sequenced during a study of blood T cell repertoires in COVID-19. Looking at the study overall: Samples taken during acute and convalescent COVID-19 were collected in the United States, Italy and Spain.

Individuals drawn from 24 US areas were about 18 to 95 years old. Membership in each cohort depended on participant-reported clinical history. Study processing details: Estimation of nucleated cell counts relied on the amplification of reference gene primers. Sequencing was performed with immunoSEQ multiplex PCR; in TCRdb, only in-frame clones are kept and a portion is missing. The V and J calls and the clone size are those of that table, but D and trimming were determined from the DNA. The sample has fewer than 350,000 clones, 89% seen once. The source is a man in his fifties or sixties who had recovered from COVID-19. The sequencing input was PBMCs or T cells enriched from blood (not recorded which).

The CDR3 bases are TGTGCCAGCAGCCAAGTTGAGTATAGTGAGCAGTTCTTC. Its translation: CASSQVEYSEQFF. The chain couples TRBV3-1 (or the pseudogene TRBV3-2) to TRBJ2-1; no definite D call. The CDR3 has 13 amino acids. Germline CDR1 reads LGHDT; CDR2 reads YNNKEL (reference sequence). Deletions cut 1 base from V and 9 bases from J, with 10 bases between.